The source of this T cell receptor beta chain is a study of T-cell reconstitution after alpha-beta-depleted transplantation in children. This clonotype was recorded at least ten times. Per germline, CDR1 SNHLY and CDR2 FYNNEI. V shed 7 bases and J shed 2 bases, with 20 bases lying between them. The CDR3 consists of 16 residues. Unique molecular identifiers were used in preparing the TCRbeta library. TCRdb processed the PCR reads anew with MiXCR; each CDR3 protein has one entry. The table lists 330,000 or so distinct CDR3 sequences, approximately 10% of them singletons. The sequenced sample was PBMCs from the stem cell graft donor, obtained from the stem cell graft. The chain uses TRBV2 and TRBJ2-5; a possible D gene is TRBD2 (6 bases). The TCR was taken from a human donor who donated a stem cell graft to a child with acute lymphoblastic leukemia. CDR3 region: CASIRDFDPLQETQYF. In DNA form, the CDR3 reads TGTGCCAGCATTCGGGACTTCGACCCGCTTCAAGAGACCCAGTACTTC.